The text below deals with one T cell receptor (beta chain). Antigen: not known. This sample was included in a study of OX40 agonist ivuxolimab in advanced cancers. Sequenced by immunoSEQ multiplex PCR; TCRdb stores in-frame clones only, minus some. The sample consists of 15,000 or so clones, roughly 71% of them appearing once. The CDR3 is 13 amino acids. The germline gives CDR1 MNHNY, CDR2 SVGAGI (reference sequence). V lost 6 bases, J lost 0 bases, and 9 bases lay in between. Findings and limits, study-wide: Expanded clones were, on average, more numerous in CD8+ T cells than in CD4+.

This sequence was found in an adult with an advanced solid tumor such as melanoma, head and neck, liver or kidney cancer. The sample consisted of CD4+ or CD8+ T cells sorted from blood, taken in a trial of the OX40 agonist ivuxolimab. J is TRBJ2-7 and V is TRBV6-6; D unclear. CDR3 sequence: CASSNRASYEQYF. Here the CDR3 DNA reads TGTGCCAGCAGCAACAGAGCCTCCTACGAGCAGTACTTC.